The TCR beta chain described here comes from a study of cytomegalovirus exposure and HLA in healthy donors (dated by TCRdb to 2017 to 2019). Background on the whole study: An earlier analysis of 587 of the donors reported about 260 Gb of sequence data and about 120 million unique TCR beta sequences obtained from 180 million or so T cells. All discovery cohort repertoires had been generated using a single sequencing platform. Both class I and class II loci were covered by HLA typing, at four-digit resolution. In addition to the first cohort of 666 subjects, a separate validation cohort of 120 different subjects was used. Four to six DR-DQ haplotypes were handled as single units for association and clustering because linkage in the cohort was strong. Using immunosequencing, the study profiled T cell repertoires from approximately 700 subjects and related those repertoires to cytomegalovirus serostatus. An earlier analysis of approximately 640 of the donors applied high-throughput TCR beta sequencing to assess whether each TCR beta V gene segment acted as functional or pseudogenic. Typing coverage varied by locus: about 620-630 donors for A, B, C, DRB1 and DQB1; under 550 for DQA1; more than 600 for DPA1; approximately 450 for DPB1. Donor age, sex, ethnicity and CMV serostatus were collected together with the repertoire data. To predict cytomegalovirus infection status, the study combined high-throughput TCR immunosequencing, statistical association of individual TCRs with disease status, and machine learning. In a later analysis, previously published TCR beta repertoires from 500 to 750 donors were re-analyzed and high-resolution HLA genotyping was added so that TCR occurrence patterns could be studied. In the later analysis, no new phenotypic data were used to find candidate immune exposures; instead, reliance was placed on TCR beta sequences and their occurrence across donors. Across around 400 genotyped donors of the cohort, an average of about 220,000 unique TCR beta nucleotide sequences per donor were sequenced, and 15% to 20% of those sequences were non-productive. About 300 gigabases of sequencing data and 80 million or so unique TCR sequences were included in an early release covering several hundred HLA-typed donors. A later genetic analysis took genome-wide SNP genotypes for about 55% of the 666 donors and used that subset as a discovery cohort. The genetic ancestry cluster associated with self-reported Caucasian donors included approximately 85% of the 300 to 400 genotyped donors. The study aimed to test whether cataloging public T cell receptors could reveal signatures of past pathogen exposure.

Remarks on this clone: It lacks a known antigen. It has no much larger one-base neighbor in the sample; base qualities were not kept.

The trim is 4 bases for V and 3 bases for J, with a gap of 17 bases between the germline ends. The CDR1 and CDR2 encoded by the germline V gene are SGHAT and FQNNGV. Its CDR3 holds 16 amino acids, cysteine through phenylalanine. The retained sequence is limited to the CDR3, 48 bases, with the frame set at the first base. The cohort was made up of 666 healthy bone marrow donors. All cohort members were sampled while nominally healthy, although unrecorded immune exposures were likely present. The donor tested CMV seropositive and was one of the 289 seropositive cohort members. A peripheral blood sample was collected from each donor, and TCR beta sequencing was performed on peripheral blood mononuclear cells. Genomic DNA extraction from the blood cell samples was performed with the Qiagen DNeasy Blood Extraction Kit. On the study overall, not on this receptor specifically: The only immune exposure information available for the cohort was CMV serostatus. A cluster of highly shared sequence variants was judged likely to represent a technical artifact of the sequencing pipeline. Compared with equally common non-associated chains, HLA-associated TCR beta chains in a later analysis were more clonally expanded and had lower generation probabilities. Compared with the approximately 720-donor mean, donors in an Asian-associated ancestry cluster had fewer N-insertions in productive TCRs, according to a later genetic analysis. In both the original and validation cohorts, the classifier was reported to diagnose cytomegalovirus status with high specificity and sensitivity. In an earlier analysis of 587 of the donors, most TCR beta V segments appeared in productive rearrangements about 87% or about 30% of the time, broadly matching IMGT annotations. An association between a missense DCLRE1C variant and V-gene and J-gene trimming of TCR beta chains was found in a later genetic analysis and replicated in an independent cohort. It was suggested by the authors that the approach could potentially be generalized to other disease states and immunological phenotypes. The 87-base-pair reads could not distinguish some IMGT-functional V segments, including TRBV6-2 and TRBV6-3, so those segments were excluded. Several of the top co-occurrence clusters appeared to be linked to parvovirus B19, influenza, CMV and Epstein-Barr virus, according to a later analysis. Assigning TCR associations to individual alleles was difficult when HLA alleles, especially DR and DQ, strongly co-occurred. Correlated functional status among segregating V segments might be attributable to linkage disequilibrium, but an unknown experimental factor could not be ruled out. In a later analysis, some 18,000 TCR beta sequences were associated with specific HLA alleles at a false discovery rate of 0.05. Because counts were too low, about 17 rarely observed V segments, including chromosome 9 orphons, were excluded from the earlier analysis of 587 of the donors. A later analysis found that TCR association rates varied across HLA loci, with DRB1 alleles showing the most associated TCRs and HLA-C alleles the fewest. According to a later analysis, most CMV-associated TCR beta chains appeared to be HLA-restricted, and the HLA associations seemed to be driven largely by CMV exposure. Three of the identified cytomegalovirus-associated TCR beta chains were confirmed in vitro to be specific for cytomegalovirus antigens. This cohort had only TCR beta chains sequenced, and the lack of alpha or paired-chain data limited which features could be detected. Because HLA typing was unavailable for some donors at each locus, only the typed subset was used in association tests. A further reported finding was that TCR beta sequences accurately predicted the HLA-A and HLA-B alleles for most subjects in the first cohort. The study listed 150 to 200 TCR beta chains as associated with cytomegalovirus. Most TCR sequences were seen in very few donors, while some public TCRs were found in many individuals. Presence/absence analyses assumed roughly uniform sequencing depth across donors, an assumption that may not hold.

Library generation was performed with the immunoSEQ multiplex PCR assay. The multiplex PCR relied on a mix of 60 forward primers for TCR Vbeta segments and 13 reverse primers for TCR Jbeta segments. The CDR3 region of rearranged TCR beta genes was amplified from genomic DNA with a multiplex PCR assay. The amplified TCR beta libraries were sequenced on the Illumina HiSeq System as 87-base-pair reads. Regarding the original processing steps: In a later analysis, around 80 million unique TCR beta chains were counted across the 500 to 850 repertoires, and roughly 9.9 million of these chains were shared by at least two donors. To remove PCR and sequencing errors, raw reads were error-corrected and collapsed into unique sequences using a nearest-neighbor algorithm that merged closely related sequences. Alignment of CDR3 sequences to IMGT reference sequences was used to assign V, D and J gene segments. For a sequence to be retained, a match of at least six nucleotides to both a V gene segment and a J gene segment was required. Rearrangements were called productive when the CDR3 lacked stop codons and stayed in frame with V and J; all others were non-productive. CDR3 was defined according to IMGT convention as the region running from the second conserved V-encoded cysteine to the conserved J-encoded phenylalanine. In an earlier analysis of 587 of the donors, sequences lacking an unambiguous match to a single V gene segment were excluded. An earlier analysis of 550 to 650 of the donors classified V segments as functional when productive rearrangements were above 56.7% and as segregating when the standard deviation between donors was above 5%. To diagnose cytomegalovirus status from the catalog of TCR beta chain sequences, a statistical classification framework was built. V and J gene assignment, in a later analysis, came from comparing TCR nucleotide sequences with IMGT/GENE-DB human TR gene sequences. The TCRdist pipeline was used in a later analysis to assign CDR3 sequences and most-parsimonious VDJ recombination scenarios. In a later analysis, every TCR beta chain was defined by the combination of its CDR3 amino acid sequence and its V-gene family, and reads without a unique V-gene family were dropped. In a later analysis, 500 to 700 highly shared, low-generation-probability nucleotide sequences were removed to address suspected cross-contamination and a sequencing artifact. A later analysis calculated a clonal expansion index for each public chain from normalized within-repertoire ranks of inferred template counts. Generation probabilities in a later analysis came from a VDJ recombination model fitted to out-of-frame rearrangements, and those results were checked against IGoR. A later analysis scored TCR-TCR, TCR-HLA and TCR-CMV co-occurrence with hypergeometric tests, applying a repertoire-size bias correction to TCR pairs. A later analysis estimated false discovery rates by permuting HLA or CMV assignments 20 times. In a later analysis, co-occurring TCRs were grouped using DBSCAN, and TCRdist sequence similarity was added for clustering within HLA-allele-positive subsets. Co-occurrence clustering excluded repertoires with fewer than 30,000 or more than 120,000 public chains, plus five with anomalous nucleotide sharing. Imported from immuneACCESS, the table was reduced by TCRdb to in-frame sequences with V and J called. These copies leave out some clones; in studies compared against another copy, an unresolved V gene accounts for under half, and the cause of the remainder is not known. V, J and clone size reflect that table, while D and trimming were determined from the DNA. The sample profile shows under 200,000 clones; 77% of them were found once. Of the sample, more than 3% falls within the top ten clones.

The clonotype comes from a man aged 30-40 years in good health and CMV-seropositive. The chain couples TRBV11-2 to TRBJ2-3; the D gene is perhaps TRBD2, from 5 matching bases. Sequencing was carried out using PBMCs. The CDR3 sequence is CASSYLSGLITDTQYF. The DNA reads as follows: TGTGCCAGCAGCTATCTGAGCGGACTCATAACAGATACGCAGTATTTT. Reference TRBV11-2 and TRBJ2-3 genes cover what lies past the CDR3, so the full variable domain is EAGVAQSPRYKIIEKRQSVAFWCNPISGHATLYWYQQILGQGPKLLIQFQNNGVVDDSQLPKDRFSAERLKGVDSTLKIQPAKLEDSAVYLCASSYLSGLITDTQYFGPGTRLTVL.